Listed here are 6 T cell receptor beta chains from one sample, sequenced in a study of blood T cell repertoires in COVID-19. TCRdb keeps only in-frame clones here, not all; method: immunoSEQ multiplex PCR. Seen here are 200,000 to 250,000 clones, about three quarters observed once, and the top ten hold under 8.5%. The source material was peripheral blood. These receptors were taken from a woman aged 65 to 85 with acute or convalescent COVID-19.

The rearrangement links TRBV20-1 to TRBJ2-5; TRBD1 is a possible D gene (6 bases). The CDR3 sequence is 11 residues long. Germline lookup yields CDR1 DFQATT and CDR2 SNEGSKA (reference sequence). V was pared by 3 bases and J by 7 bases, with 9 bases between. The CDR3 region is CSASQGGTQYF. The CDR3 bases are TGCAGTGCTAGCCAAGGGGGGACCCAGTACTTC.

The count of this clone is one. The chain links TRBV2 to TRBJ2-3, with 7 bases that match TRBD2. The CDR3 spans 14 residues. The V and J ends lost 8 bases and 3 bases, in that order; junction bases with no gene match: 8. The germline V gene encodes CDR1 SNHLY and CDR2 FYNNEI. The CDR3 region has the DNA TGTGCCAGCCGAGGGAGGGTTCTGACAGATACGCAGTATTTT. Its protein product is CASRGRVLTDTQYF.

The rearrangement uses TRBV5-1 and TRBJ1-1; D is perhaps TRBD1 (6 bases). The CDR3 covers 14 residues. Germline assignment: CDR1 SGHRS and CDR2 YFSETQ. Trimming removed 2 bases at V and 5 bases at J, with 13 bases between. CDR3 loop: CASSFGQLATEAFF. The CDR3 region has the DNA TGCGCCAGCAGCTTCGGACAGTTGGCGACTGAAGCTTTCTTT.

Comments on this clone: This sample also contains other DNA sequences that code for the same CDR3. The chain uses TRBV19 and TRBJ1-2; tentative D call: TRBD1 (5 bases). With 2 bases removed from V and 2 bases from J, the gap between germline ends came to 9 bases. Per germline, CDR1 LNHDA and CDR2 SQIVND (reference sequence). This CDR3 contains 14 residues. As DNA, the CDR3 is TGTGCCAGTAGTATATTCGGGGGGAACTATGGCTACACCTTC. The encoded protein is CASSIFGGNYGYTF.

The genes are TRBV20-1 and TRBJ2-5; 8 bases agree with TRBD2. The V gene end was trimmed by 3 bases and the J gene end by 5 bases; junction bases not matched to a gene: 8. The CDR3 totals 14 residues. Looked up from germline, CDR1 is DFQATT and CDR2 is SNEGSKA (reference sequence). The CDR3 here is CSASPGGAWETQYF. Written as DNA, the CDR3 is TGCAGTGCTAGTCCGGGGGGGGCCTGGGAGACCCAGTACTTC.

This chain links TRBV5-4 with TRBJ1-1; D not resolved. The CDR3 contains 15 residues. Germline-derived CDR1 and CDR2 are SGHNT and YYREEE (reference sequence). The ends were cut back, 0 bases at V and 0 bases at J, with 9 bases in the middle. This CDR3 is CASSLGGSVNTEAFF. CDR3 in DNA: TGTGCCAGCAGCTTGGGAGGGTCGGTGAACACTGAAGCTTTCTTT.